This T cell receptor (beta chain) was identified during a study of identifying expanded T cells in peripheral blood. The study's findings and limits: Differentially abundant clones: roughly 1.2 between replicates, around 16 at around 14 days, around 20 at four. Across healthy donors, higher total template counts meant significantly greater approximately two-week count variance.

The assay was immunoSEQ multiplex PCR, and TCRdb's table has in-frame clones only and misses some. The data show about 58,000 clones, about 92% seen once. During the collection period, no donor immune events like infections were recorded. About this clone: No antigen is known for it.

The V and J ends lost 0 bases and 2 bases, in that order; junction bases with no gene match: 2. Germline assignment: CDR1 SGHRS and CDR2 YFSETQ. The CDR3 is made up of 16 amino acids. This chain links TRBV5-1 with TRBJ2-7, with 13 bases identical to TRBD2. What was sequenced was blood. The receptor comes from a person aged 18 to 70 in good health. CDR3 in DNA: TGCGCCAGCAGCTTGGGACTAGCGGGGGGAACCTACGAGCAGTACTTC. It codes for CASSLGLAGGTYEQYF. The complete variable domain, with remaining parts taken from reference TRBV5-1 and TRBJ2-7, reads KAGVTQTPRYLIKTRGQQVTLSCSPISGHRSVSWYQQTPGQGLQFLFEYFSETQRNKGNFPGRFSGRQFSNSRSEMNVSTLELGDSALYLCASSLGLAGGTYEQYFGPGTRLTVT.